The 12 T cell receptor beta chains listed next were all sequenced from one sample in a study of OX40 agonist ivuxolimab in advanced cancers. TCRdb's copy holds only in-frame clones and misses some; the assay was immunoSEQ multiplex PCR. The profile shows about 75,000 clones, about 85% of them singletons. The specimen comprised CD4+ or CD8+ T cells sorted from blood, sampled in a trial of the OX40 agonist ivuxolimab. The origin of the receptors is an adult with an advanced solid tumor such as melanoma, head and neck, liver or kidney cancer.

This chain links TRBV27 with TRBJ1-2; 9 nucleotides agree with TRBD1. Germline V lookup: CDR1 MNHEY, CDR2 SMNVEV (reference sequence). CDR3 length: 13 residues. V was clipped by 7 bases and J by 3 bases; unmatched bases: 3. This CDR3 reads CASMTGGDYGYTF. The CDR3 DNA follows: TGTGCCAGCATGACAGGGGGGGACTATGGCTACACCTTC.

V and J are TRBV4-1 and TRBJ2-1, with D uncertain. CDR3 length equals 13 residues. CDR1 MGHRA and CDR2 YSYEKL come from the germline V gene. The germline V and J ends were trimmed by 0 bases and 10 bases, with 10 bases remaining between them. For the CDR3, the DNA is TGCGCCAGCAGCCAAGAGAGTAGGTCAGAGCAGTTCTTC. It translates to CASSQESRSEQFF.

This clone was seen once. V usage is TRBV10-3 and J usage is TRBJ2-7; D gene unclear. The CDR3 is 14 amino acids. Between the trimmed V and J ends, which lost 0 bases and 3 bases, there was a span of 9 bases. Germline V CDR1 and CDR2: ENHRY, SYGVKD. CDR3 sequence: CAISESRHFYEQYF. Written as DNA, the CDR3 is TGTGCCATCAGTGAGTCACGACACTTCTACGAGCAGTACTTC.

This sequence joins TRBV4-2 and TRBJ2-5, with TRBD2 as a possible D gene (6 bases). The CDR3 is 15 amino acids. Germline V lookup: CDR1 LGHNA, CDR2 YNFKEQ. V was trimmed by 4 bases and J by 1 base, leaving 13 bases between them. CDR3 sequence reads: CASSPLGGLQETQYF. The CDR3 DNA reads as TGTGCCAGCAGCCCCCTTGGGGGACTCCAAGAGACCCAGTACTTC.

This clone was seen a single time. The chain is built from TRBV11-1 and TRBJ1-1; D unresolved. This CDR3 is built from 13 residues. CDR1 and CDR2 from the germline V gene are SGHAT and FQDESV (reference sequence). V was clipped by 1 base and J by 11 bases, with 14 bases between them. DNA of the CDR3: TGTGCCAGCAGCTTAGAAGGTGATCAAGGGGCTTTCTTT. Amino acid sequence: CASSLEGDQGAFF.

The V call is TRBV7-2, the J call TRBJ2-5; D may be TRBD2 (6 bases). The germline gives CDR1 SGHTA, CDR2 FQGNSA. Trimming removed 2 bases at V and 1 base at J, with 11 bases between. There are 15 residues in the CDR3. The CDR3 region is CASSLSLARQETQYF. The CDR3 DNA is TGTGCCAGCAGCTTATCTCTAGCGCGCCAAGAGACCCAGTACTTC. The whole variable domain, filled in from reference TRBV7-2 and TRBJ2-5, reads GAGVSQSPSNKVTEKGKDVELRCDPISGHTALYWYRQSLGQGLEFLIYFQGNSAPDKSGLPSDRFSAERTGGSVSTLTIQRTQQEDSAVYLCASSLSLARQETQYFGPGTRLLVL.

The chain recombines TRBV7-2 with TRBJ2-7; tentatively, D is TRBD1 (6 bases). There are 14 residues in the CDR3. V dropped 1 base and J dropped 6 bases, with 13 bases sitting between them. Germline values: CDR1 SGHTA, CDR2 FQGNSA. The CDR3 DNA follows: TGTGCCAGCAGCTTAGGATACAGGGTTGTCGAGCAGTACTTC. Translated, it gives CASSLGYRVVEQYF. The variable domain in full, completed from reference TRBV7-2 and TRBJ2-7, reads GAGVSQSPSNKVTEKGKDVELRCDPISGHTALYWYRQSLGQGLEFLIYFQGNSAPDKSGLPSDRFSAERTGGSVSTLTIQRTQQEDSAVYLCASSLGYRVVEQYFGPGTRLTVT.

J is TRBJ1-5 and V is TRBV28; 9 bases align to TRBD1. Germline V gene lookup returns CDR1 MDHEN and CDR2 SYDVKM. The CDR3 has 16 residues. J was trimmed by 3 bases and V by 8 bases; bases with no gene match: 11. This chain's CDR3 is CASSEATGGANQPQHF. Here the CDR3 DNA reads TGTGCCAGCTCCGAAGCGACAGGGGGAGCCAATCAGCCCCAGCATTTT.

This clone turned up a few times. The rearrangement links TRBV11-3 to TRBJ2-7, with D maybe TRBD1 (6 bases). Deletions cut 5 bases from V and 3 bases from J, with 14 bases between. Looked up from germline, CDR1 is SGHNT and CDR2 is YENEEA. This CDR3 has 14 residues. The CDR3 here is CASSPRGTHYEQYF. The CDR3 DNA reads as TGTGCCAGCAGCCCGAGGGGGACCCACTACGAGCAGTACTTC.

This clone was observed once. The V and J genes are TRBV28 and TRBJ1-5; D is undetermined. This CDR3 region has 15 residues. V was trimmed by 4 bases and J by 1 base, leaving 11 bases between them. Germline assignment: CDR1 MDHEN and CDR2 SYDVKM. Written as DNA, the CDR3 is TGTGCCAGCAGTTCCCTCGGTAGGAGCAATCAGCCCCAGCATTTT. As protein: CASSSLGRSNQPQHF.

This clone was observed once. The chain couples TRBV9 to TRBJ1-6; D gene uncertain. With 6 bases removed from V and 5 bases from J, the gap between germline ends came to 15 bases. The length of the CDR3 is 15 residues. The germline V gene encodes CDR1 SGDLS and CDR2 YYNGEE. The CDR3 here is CASTESFWDNSPLHF. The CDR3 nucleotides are TGTGCCAGCACCGAGAGTTTTTGGGATAATTCACCCCTCCACTTT. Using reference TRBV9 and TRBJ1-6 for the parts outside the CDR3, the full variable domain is DSGVTQTPKHLITATGQRVTLRCSPRSGDLSVYWYQQSLDQGLQFLIQYYNGEERAKGNILERFSAQQFPDLHSELNLSSLELGDSALYFCASTESFWDNSPLHFGNGTRLTVT.

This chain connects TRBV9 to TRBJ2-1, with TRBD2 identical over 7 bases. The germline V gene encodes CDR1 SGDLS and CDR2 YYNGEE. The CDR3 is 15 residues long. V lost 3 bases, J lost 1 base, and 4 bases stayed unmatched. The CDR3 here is CASSARLASYNEQFF. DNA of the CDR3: TGTGCCAGCAGCGCTAGACTAGCATCCTACAATGAGCAGTTCTTC.